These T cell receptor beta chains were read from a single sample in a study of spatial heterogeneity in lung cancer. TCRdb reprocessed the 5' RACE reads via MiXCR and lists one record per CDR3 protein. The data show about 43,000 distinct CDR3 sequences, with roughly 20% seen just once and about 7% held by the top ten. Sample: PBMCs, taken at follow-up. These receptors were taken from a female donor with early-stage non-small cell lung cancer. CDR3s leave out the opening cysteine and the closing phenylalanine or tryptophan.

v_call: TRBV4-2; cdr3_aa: ASSHGGGESTDTQY
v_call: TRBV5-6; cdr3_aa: ASSSSGRSTGELF
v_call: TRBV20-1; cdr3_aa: SAPRDRGFGEQF
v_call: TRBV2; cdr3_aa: ASSNRGNQPQH
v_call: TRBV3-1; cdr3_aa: ASSQTGSSGANVLT
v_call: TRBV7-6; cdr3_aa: ASSRDRGRDTQY
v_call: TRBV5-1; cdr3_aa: ASSLGLAETQY
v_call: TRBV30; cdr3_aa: AWSVGADTQY
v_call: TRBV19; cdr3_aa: ASRAGASYTEAF
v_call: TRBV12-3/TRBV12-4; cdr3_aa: ASSFTSGNEQF
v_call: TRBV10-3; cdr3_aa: AIGSTETQY
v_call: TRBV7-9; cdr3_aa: ASSRSGHKYNEQF
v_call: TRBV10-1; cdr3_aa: ASSDSGLSNIQY
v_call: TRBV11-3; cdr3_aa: ASSLDRSQETQY
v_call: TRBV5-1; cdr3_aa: ASSLVGVTGANVLT
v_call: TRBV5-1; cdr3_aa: ASSHGQGRGEAF
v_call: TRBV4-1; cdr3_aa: ASSPGLALSEQY
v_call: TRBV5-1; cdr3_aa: ASSEFRTGANVLT
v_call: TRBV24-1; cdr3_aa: ATSDGTQETQY
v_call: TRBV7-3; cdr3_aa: ASSIPGLGGAF
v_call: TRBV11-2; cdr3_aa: ASSLVASGGTDTQY
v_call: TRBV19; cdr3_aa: ASTPLASGGVSELF
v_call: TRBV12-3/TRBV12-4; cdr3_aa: ASSLALGSTGNTIY
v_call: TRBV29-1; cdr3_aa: SAERVRTDTQY